The clone carrying this T cell receptor beta chain was recorded only once. Antigen specificity is unknown. This record belongs to a study of OX40 agonist ivuxolimab in advanced cancers. Study-level background: Two patients with cutaneous melanoma and one with hepatocellular carcinoma, three in total, showed partial responses. Study results and limitations: Clonal expansion among partial responders at 0.1-3.0 mg/kg ranked near the lowest.

CDR3 length: 16 residues. Germline V lookup: CDR1 KGHSH, CDR2 LQKENI. The germline V and J ends were trimmed by 4 bases and 6 bases, with 18 bases remaining between them. Data came from immunoSEQ multiplex PCR; TCRdb stores just in-frame clones and leaves some out. The sample holds approximately 70,000 clones, about 85% seen once. The source material was CD4+ or CD8+ T cells sorted from blood, sampled in a trial of the OX40 agonist ivuxolimab. This receptor was taken from an adult with an advanced solid tumor such as melanoma, head and neck, liver or kidney cancer. This chain joins TRBV18 and TRBJ2-2; the D gene is possibly TRBD1 (6 bases). The CDR3 here is CASSLLQTGPAGELFF. The CDR3, as DNA: TGTGCCAGCTCACTTCTCCAGACAGGTCCCGCCGGGGAGCTGTTTTTT.